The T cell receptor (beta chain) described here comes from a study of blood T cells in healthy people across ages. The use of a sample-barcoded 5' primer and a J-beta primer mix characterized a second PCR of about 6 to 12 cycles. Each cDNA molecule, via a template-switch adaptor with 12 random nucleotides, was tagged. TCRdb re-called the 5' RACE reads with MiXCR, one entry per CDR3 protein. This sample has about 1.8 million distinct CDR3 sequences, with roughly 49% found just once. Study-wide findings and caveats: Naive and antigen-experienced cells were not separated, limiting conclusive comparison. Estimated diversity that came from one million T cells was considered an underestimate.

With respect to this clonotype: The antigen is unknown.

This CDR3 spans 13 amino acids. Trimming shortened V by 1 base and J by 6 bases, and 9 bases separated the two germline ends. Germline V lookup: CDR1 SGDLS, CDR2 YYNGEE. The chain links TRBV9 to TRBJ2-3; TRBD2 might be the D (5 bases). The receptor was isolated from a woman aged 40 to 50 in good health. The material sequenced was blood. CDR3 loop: CASSVSPGDTQYF. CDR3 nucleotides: TGTGCCAGCAGCGTATCCCCGGGGGATACGCAGTATTTT.